Here is one TCR beta chain with its context. What this receptor recognizes is not known. Base qualities are not at hand, and no much larger clone is one base apart. Taken from cysteine to phenylalanine, the CDR3 has 16 residues. Just the 48-base CDR3 DNA is kept, in frame starting at base 1. V trim: 0 bases; J trim: 5 bases; unmatched bases: 0. The CDR1 and CDR2 encoded by the germline V gene are MNHNS and SASEGT. The library was obtained by 5' RACE. The sample was run on a NextSeq 500. In the TCR library protocol, a unique molecular identifier was attached to each TCR cDNA molecule so that PCR and sequencing errors could be corrected. On the authors' methods: TCR identification, UMI-based error correction and CDR3 extraction were all carried out with Decombinator tools. TCRs above a frequency of 2 per 1,000, corresponding to the top 1% of the tumor frequency distribution, were defined as expanded. Renyi diversity was calculated using the R vegan package after each repertoire was subsampled 100 times to 5,000 TCRs. CDR3 similarity networks were built from amino acid triplet string-kernel similarity, connecting CDR3s with pairwise similarity above 0.82. The raw public data were reprocessed by TCRdb itself: fastp quality trimming at Q25, MiXCR clonotype calling, in-frame beta chains only. One record per CDR3 amino acid sequence lists the most common genes and DNA. These V and J calls derive from TCRdb rather than the authors' analysis. The sample records some 7,000 distinct CDR3 sequences, around 6.7% of which are singletons. Under 80% of the sample lies in the top ten.

Taken with the paper, the label for time point translates to: sample taken at primary tumor resection. The donors were about 71 patients from the lung TRACERx cohort who had early-stage, untreated non-small cell lung cancer. For TCR sequencing, whole RNA was extracted from tumor and nontumor lung tissue, or from cryopreserved PBMC samples, and no cell sorting was done. A patient was chosen for TCR sequencing only when enough RNA was available from at least two tumor regions. The data derive from a study of spatial heterogeneity in lung cancer (dated by TCRdb to about 2019). In the study overall: Beta-chain transcripts were consistently detected in greater numbers than alpha-chain transcripts, which likely reflected higher beta-chain transcript abundance. Nonsynonymous mutation counts, determined by whole-exome sequencing of tumor tissue, were related to TCR repertoire features. Both alpha and beta chains were TCR-sequenced in samples taken at surgery, namely 220 tumor regions, 63 to 70 matched nontumor lung samples and 50 to 60 PBMC samples. The study quantitatively compared TCR alpha and beta repertoires across multiple tumor regions, matched nontumor lung and blood in non-small cell lung cancer. In the raw uncorrected reads, each unique combination of TCR and UMI appeared on average more than ten times.

The investigation overall reported the following: Additional single-cell paired TCR alpha and beta sequencing was considered necessary to confirm, at a functional level, the hypothesis that regional TCRs recognize regional mutations. Ubiquitous expanded tumor TCRs were detected in blood more often at tumor resection than at routine follow-up.

This sequence was found in a male donor with early-stage non-small cell lung cancer. The V and J segments used are TRBV6-1 and TRBJ2-3, with 15 junctional bases fitting TRBD2. The starting material was PBMCs, obtained at surgery. The CDR3 region reads CASSEAGLAGGDTQYF. The bases read TGTGCCAGCAGTGAAGCGGGACTAGCGGGAGGAGATACGCAGTATTTT.